This T cell receptor (beta chain) was captured by sequencing in a study of blood T cells in healthy people across ages. Study findings and constraints: Age brought a roughly linear fall in TCR beta diversity measured per million T cells.

Sample-barcoded 5' priming and a J-beta primer mix drove a second PCR of roughly 7 to 11 cycles. TCRdb used MiXCR to reprocess the 5' RACE reads, holding one entry per CDR3 protein. This sample has 900,000 to 950,000 distinct CDR3 sequences, with 25% to 30% found just once. A note on this clonotype: No antigen is known for it.

The CDR3 extends over 16 amino acids. Germline-derived CDR1 and CDR2 are MNHEY and SVGAGI. Between the trimmed V and J ends, which lost 2 bases and 2 bases, there was a span of 16 bases. This sample was also put to use in a study of T cells of mothers and their children.

Input material: blood. The chain uses TRBV6-5 and TRBJ2-7; D not resolved. This sequence was found in a woman aged 40 to 50 in good health. CDR3 nucleotide sequence: TGTGCCAGCAGTTACCAAACAGAAGGGTACACCTACGAGCAGTACTTC. This sequence encodes CASSYQTEGYTYEQYF.